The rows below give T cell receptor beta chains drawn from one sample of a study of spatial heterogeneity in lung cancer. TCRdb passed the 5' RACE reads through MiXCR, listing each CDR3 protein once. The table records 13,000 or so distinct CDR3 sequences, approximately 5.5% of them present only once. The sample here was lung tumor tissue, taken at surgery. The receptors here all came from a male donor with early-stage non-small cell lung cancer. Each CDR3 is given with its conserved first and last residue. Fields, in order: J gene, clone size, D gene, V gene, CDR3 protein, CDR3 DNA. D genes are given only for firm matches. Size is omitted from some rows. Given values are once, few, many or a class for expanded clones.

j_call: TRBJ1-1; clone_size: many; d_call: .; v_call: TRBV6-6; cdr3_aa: CASNARGINTEAFF; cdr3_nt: TGTGCCAGCAATGCTCGGGGGATTAACACTGAAGCTTTCTTT
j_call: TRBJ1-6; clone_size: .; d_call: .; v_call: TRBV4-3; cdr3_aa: CASSQDMDSPLHF; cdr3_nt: TGCGCCAGCAGCCAAGACATGGATTCACCCCTCCACTTT
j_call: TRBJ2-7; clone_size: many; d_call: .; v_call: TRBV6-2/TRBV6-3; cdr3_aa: CASSSGAGYEQYF; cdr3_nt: TGTGCCAGCAGTTCAGGGGCAGGCTACGAGCAGTACTTC
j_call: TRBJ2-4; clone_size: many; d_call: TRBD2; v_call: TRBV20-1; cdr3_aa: CSARGGPNIQYF; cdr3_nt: TGCAGTGCTCGGGGGGGGCCGAACATTCAGTACTTC
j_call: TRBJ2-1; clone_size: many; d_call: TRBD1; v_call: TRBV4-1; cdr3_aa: CASSRSGQGYNEQFF; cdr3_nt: TGCGCCAGCAGCCGTTCGGGACAGGGTTACAATGAGCAGTTCTTC
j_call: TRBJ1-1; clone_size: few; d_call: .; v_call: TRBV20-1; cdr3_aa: CSARGLQAFF; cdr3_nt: TGCAGTGCTAGAGGTCTCCAAGCTTTCTTT
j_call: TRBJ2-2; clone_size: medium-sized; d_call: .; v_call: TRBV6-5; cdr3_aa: CASSYSSPTVTGELFF; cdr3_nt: TGTGCCAGCAGTTACTCGAGCCCGACAGTAACCGGGGAGCTGTTTTTT
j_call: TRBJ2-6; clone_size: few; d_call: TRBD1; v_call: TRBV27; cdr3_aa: CASSLSPGQGVSGANVLTF; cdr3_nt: TGTGCCAGCAGTTTATCACCGGGACAGGGGGTTTCTGGGGCCAACGTCCTGACTTTC
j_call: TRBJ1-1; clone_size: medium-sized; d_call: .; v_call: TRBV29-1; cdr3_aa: CSVAYQRNTEAFF; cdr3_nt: TGCAGCGTTGCGTACCAGAGGAACACTGAAGCTTTCTTT
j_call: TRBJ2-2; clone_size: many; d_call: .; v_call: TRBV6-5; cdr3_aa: CASSPSTGELFF; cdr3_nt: TGTGCCAGCAGTCCCTCGACTGGGGAGCTGTTTTTT
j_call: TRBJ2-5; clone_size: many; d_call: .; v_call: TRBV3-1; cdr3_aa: CASSQDQTPQETQYF; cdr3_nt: TGTGCCAGCAGCCAAGATCAGACTCCACAAGAGACCCAGTACTTC
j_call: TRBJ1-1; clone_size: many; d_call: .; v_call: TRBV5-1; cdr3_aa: CASSLVANTEAFF; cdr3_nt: TGCGCCAGCAGCTTGGTTGCGAACACTGAAGCTTTCTTT
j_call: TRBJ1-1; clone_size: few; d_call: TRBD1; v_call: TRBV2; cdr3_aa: CASSDDRAEAFF; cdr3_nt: TGTGCCAGCAGTGACGACAGGGCTGAAGCTTTCTTT
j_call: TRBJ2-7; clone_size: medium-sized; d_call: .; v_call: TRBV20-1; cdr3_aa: CSARDEGSSYEQYF; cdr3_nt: TGCAGTGCTAGAGATGAGGGATCGTCCTACGAGCAGTACTTC
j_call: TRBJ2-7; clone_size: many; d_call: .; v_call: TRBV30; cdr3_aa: CAWTDGYEQYF; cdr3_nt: TGTGCCTGGACCGACGGCTACGAGCAGTACTTC
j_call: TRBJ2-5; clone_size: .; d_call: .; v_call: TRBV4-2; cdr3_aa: CASSQDWEEGTQYF; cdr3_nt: TGTGCCAGCAGCCAAGACTGGGAAGAAGGGACCCAGTACTTC
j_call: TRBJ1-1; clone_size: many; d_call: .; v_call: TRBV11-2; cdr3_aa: CASSRGRVGDTEAFF; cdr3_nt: TGTGCCAGCAGCCGAGGGAGGGTGGGGGACACTGAAGCTTTCTTT
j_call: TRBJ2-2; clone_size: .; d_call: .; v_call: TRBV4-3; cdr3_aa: CASSQEVGSAAPNTGELFF; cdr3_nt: TGCGCCAGCAGCCAAGAGGTGGGGTCAGCAGCACCGAACACCGGGGAGCTGTTTTTT
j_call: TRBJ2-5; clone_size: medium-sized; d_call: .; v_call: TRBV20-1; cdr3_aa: CSAPHRALQETQYF; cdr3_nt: TGCAGTGCTCCTCACAGGGCGCTCCAAGAGACCCAGTACTTC
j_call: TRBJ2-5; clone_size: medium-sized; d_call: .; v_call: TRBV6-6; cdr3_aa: CASSYSHSQETQYF; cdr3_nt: TGTGCCAGCAGTTACTCCCACAGCCAAGAGACCCAGTACTTC
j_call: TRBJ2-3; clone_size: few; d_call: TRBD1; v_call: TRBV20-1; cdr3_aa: CSASPGTGIDTQYF; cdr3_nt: TGCAGTGCCAGTCCCGGGACAGGGATCGATACGCAGTATTTT
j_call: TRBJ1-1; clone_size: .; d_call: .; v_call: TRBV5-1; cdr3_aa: CASSWTRGMNTEAFF; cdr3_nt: TGCGCCAGCAGCTGGACCAGGGGCATGAACACTGAAGCTTTCTTT
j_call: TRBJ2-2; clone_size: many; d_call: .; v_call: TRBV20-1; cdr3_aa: CSALPGPIGELFF; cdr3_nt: TGCAGTGCTCTTCCCGGGCCGATCGGGGAGCTGTTTTTT
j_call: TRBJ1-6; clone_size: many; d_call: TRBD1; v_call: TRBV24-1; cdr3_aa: CATSKGAPNSPLHF; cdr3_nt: TGTGCCACCAGTAAGGGGGCGCCTAATTCACCCCTCCACTTT
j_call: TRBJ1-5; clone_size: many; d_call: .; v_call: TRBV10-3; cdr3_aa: CAIKSWGDQPQHF; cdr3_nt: TGTGCCATCAAGTCGTGGGGAGATCAGCCCCAGCATTTT
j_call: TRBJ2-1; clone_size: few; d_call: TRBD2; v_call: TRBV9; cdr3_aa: CASSVLGLAVYNEQFF; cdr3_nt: TGTGCCAGCAGCGTGCTGGGACTAGCGGTCTACAATGAGCAGTTCTTC
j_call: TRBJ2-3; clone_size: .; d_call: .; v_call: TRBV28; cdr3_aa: CASSLKGFDTQYF; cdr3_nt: TGTGCCAGCAGTTTAAAGGGGTTTGATACGCAGTATTTT
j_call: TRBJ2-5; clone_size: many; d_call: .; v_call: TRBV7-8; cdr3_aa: CASSHGGAPGQLETQYF; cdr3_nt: TGTGCCAGCAGCCATGGGGGGGCCCCGGGACAGCTGGAGACCCAGTACTTC
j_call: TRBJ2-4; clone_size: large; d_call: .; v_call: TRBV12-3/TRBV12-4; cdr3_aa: CASSLDRLNIQYF; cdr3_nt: TGTGCCAGCAGTTTAGACAGATTAAACATTCAGTACTTC
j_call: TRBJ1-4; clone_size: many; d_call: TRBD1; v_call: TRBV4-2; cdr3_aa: CASSPRTGGNEKLFF; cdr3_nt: TGTGCCAGCAGCCCGCGGACAGGGGGGAATGAAAAACTGTTTTTT
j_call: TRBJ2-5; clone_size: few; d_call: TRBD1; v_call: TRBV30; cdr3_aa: CAWSTQQGASETQYF; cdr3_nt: TGTGCCTGGAGTACCCAACAGGGGGCATCAGAGACCCAGTACTTC
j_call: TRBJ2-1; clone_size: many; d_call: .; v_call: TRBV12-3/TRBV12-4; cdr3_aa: CASRQGSYNEQFF; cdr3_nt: TGTGCCAGCAGACAGGGTTCCTACAATGAGCAGTTCTTC
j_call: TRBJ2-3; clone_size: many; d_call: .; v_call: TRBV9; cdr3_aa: CASSPAGGRTDTQYF; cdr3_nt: TGTGCCAGCAGCCCGGCCGGAGGGCGCACAGATACGCAGTATTTT
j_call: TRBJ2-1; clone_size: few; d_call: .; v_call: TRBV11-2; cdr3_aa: CASSRARGYNEQFF; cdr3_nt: TGTGCCAGCAGCCGTGCCAGGGGATACAATGAGCAGTTCTTC
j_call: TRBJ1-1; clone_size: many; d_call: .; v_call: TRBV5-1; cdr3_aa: CASSLEGLPNTEAFF; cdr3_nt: TGCGCCAGCAGCTTGGAAGGACTTCCGAACACTGAAGCTTTCTTT
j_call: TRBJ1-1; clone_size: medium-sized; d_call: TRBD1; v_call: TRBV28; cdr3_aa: CASITYQGDVPMNTEAFF; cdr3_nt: TGTGCCAGCATCACCTATCAGGGGGATGTTCCCATGAACACTGAAGCTTTCTTT
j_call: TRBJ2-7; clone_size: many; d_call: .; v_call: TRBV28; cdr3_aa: CASSFNGGGPVEQYF; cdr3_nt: TGTGCCAGCAGTTTTAATGGAGGGGGTCCGGTCGAGCAGTACTTC
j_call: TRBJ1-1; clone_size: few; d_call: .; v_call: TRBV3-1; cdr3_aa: CASSSNHGGLLNTEAFF; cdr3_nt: TGTGCCAGCAGCTCAAACCATGGGGGATTATTAAACACTGAAGCTTTCTTT
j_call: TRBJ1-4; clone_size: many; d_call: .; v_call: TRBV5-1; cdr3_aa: CASSLARAEKLFF; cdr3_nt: TGCGCCAGCAGCTTGGCACGGGCAGAAAAACTGTTTTTT
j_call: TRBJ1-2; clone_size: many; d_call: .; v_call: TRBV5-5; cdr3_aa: CASSLGQAGLIYGYTF; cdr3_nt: TGTGCCAGCAGCTTGGGACAGGCCGGTCTCATCTATGGCTACACCTTC
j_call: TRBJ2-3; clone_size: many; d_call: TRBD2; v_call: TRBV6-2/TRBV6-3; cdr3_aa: CASSTGTSGTDTQYF; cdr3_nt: TGTGCCAGCAGTACCGGGACTAGCGGCACAGATACGCAGTATTTT
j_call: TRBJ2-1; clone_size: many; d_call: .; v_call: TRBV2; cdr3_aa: CASGGNEQFF; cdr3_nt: TGTGCCAGCGGGGGCAATGAGCAGTTCTTC
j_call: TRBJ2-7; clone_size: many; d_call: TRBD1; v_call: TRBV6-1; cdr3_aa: CASARGQGAYEQYF; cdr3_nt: TGTGCCTCCGCTCGGGGACAGGGGGCCTACGAGCAGTACTTC
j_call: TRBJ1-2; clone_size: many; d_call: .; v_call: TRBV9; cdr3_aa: CASSVTENYGYTF; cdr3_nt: TGTGCCAGCAGCGTTACAGAGAACTATGGCTACACCTTC
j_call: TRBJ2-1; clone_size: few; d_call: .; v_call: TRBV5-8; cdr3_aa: CASSLGLGSYNEQFF; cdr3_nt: TGTGCCAGCAGCTTGGGACTCGGCTCCTACAATGAGCAGTTCTTC
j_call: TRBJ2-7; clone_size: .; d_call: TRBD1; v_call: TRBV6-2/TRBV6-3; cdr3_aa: CASIRSPDRPLEQYF; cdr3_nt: TGTGCCAGCATACGGTCTCCGGACAGGCCTCTCGAGCAGTACTTC
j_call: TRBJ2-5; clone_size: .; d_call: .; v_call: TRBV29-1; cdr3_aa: CSVERGQETQYF; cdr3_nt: TGCAGCGTTGAAAGGGGCCAAGAGACCCAGTACTTC
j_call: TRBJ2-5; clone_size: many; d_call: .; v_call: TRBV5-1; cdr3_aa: CASRLGAGETQYF; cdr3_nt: TGCGCCAGCAGACTCGGCGCCGGAGAGACCCAGTACTTC
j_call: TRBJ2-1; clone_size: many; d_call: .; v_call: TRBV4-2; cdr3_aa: CASSQSPGNEEYNEQFF; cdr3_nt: TGTGCCAGCAGCCAGTCTCCGGGGAATGAGGAGTACAATGAGCAGTTCTTC